This T cell receptor (beta chain) was obtained from a study of human T cells and chemical hapten exposure. The table lists this clonotype with many counts. One entry per CDR3 protein, called by TCRdb with MiXCR from the RACE reads. The sample comprises roughly 200,000 distinct CDR3 sequences, under 25% of which are singletons, and 6% to 8% rests with the top ten. Indicated time point: patch test 1, 2 weeks after DPC sensitization. The treatment: therapeutic diphenylcyclopropenone sensitization with weekly scalp DPC. Per germline, CDR1 SGHKS and CDR2 YYEKEE (reference sequence). The CDR3 is 13 residues long. J was trimmed by 7 bases and V by 3 bases; bases with no gene match: 3.

The chain has TRBV5-5 and TRBJ1-1; 10 bases line up with TRBD1. The source is a woman aged 50 to 60 with alopecia areata. Some clones in this sample may be carry-over from other donors' samples. The sample in question was whole blood, obtained in connection with sensitization to the hapten diphenylcyclopropenone (DPC). In nucleotides, the CDR3 is TGTGCCAGCAGCTACGGACAGGGGGTTGAAGCTTTCTTT. Translated: CASSYGQGVEAFF. Drawing the rest from reference TRBV5-5 and TRBJ1-1, the complete variable domain is DAGVTQSPTHLIKTRGQQVTLRCSPISGHKSVSWYQQVLGQGPQFIFQYYEKEERGRGNFPDRFSARQFPNYSSELNVNALLLGDSALYLCASSYGQGVEAFFGQGTRLTVV.